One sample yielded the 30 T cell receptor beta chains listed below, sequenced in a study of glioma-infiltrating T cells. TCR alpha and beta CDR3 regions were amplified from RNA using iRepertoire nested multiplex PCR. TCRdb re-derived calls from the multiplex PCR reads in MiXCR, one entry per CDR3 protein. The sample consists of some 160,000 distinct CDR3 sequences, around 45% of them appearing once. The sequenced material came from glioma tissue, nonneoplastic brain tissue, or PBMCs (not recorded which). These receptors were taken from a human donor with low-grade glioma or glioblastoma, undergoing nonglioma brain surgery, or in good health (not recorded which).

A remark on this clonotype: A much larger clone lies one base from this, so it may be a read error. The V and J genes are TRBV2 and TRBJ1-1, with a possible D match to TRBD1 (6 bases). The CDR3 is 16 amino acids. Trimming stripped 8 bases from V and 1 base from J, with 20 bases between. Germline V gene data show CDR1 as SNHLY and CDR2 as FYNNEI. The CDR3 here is CASRPGQIITNTEAFF. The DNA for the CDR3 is TGTGCCAGCCGCCCGGGACAAATAATTACGAACACTGAAGCTTTCTTT. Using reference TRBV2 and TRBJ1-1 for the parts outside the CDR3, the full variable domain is EPEVTQTPSHQVTQMGQEVILRCVPISNHLYFYWYRQILGQKVEFLVSFYNNEISEKSEIFDDQFSVERPDGSNFTLKIRSTKLEDSAMYFCASRPGQIITNTEAFFGQGTRLTVV.

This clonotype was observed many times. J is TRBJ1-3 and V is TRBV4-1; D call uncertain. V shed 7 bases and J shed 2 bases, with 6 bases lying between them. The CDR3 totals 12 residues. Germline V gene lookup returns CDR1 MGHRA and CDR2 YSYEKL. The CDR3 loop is CASMGTGNTIYF. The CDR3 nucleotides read TGCGCCAGCATGGGAACTGGAAACACCATATATTTT.

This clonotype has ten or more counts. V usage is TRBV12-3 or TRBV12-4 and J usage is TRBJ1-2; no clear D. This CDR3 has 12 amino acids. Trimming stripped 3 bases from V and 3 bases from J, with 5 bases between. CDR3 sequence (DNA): TGTGCCAGCAGTTTGAACCACTATGGCTACACCTTC. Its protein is CASSLNHYGYTF.

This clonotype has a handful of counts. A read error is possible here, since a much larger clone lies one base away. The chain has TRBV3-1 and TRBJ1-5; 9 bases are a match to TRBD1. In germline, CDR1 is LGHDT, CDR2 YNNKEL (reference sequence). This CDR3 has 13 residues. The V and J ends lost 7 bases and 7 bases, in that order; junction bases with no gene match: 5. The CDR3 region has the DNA TGTGCCAGCATGGGACAGGGAGGCCAGCCCCAGCATTTT. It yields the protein CASMGQGGQPQHF.

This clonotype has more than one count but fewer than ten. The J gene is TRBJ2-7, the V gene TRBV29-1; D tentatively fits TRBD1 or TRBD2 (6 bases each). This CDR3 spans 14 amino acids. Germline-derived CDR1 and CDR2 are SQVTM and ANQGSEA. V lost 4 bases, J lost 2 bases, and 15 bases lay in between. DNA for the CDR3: TGCAGCGTTGTAACGGGGGCCATCCCCTACGAGCAGTACTTC. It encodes CSVVTGAIPYEQYF.

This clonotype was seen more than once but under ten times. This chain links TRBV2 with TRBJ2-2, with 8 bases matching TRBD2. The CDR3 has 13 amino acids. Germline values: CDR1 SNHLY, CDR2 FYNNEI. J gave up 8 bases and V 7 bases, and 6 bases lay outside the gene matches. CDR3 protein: CASTGQREGELFF. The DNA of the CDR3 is TGTGCCAGCACCGGCCAGCGGGAGGGGGAGCTGTTTTTT.

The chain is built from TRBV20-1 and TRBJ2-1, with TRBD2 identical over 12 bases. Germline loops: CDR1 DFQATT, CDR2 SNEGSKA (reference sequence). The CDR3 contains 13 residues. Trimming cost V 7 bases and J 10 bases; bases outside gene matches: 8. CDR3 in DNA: TGCAGTGGTAGGGGACTAGCGGGCGTAGAGCAGTTCTTC. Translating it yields CSGRGLAGVEQFF.

The CDR3 bases are TGTGCCAGCACTCCCCAGGAGAGCTATAATGAGCAGTTCTTC. This encodes CASTPQESYNEQFF. This chain uses TRBV9 with TRBJ2-1; no clear D gene. The CDR3 consists of 14 residues. V was cut by 6 bases and J by 7 bases, with 17 bases left in between. The germline V gene encodes CDR1 SGDLS and CDR2 YYNGEE. Variable domain in full (rest from reference TRBV9 and TRBJ2-1): DSGVTQTPKHLITATGQRVTLRCSPRSGDLSVYWYQQSLDQGLQFLIQYYNGEERAKGNILERFSAQQFPDLHSELNLSSLELGDSALYFCASTPQESYNEQFFGPGTRLTVL.

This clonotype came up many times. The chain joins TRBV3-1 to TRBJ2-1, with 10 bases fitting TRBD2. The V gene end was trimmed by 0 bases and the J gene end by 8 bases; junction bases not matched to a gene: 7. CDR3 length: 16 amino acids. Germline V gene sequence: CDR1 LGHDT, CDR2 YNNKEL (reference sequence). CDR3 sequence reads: CASSQDLGGLADEQFF. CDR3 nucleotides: TGTGCCAGCAGCCAAGATTTAGGAGGACTAGCGGATGAGCAGTTCTTC.

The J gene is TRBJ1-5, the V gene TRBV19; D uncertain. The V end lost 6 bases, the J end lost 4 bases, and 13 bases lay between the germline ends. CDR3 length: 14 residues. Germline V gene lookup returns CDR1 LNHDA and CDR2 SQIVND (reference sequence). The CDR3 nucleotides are TGTGCCAGTAGCCTGTTGGGGAAAAATCAGCCCCAGCATTTT. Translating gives CASSLLGKNQPQHF. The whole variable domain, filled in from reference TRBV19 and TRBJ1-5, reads DGGITQSPKYLFRKEGQNVTLSCEQNLNHDAMYWYRQDPGQGLRLIYYSQIVNDFQKGDIAEGYSVSREKKESFPLTVTSAQKNPTAFYLCASSLLGKNQPQHFGDGTRLSIL.

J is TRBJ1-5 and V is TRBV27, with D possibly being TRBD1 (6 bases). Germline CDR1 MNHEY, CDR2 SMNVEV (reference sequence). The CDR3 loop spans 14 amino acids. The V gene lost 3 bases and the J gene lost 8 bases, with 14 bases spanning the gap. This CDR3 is CASSLGGPNKPQHF. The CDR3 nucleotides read TGTGCCAGCAGTTTGGGGGGCCCAAATAAGCCCCAGCATTTT.

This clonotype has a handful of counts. The CDR3 reads CASSNSWDTQYF. CDR3 coding DNA: TGTGCCAGTAGTAACAGCTGGGATACGCAGTATTTT. This sequence joins TRBV19 and TRBJ2-3; D gene uncertain. V was cut by 4 bases and J by 6 bases, with 8 bases left in between. The germline V gene encodes CDR1 LNHDA and CDR2 SQIVND (reference sequence). This CDR3 comprises 12 residues.

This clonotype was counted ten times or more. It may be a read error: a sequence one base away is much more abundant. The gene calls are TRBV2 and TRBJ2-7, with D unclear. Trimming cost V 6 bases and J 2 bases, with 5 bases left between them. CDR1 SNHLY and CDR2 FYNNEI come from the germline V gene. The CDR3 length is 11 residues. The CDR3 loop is CASRLTYEQYF. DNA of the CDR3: TGTGCCAGCAGACTAACCTACGAGCAGTACTTC. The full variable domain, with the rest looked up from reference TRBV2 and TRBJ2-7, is EPEVTQTPSHQVTQMGQEVILRCVPISNHLYFYWYRQILGQKVEFLVSFYNNEISEKSEIFDDQFSVERPDGSNFTLKIRSTKLEDSAMYFCASRLTYEQYFGPGTRLTVT.

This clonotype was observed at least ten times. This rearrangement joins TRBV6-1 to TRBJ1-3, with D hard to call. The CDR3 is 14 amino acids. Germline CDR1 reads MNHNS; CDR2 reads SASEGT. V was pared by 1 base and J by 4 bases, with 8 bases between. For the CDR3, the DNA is TGTGCCAGCAGTGAAGTCATAGGAGGAAACACCATATATTTT. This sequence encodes CASSEVIGGNTIYF.

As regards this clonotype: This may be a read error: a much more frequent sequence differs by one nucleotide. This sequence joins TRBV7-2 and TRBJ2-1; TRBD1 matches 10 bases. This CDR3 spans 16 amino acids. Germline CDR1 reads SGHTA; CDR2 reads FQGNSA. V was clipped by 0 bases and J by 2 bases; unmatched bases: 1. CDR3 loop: CASSLAGTGAYNEQFF. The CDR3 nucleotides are TGTGCCAGCAGCTTAGCCGGGACAGGGGCCTACAATGAGCAGTTCTTC.

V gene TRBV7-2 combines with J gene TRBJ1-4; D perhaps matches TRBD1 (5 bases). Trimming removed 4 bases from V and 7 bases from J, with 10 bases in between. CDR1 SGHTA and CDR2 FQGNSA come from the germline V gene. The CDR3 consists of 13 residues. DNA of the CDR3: TGTGCCAGCAGCTGGGTGACAGTTGAAAAACTGTTTTTT. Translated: CASSWVTVEKLFF.

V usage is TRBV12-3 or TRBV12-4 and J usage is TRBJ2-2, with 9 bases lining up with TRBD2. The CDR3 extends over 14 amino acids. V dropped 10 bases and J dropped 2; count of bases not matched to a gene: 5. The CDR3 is CAIAGGFNTGELFF. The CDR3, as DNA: TGTGCCATCGCGGGGGGGTTCAACACCGGGGAGCTGTTTTTT.

This chain's CDR3 is CARAPGVSNQPQHF. DNA of the CDR3: TGTGCCAGAGCACCAGGCGTTAGCAATCAGCCCCAGCATTTT. The gene calls are TRBV2 and TRBJ1-5; no reliable D call. Germline V gene data show CDR1 as SNHLY and CDR2 as FYNNEI. Deletions cut 9 bases from V and 0 bases from J, with 12 bases between. CDR3 size: 14 residues.

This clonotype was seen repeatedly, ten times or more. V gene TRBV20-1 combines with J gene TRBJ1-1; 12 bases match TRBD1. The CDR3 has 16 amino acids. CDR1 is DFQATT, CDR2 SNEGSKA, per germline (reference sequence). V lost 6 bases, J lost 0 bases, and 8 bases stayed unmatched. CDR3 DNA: TGCAGTGCCCCCCCCTGGGACAGGGGGCTGAACACTGAAGCTTTCTTT. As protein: CSAPPWDRGLNTEAFF.

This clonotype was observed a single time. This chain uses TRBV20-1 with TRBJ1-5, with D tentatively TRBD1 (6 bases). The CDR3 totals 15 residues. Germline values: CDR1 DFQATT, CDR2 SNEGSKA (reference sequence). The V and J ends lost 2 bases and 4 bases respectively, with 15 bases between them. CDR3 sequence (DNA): TGCAGTGCTAGAAAGGGGGGAGTGGGGAATCAGCCCCAGCATTTT. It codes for CSARKGGVGNQPQHF.

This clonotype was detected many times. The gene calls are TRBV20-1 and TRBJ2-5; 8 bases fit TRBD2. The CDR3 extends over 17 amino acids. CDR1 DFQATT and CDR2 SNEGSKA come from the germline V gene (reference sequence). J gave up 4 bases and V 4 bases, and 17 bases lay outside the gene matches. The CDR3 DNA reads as TGCAGTGCTAAAGAGGCGAGCGGGAGTATTTTGGGAGAGACCCAGTACTTC. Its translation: CSAKEASGSILGETQYF.

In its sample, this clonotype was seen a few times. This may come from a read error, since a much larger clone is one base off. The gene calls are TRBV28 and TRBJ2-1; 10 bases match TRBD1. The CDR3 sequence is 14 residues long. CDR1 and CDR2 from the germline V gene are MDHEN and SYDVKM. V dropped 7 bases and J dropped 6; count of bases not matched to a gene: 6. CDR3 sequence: CASTVTGGCNEQFF. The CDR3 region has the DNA TGTGCCAGCACTGTGACAGGGGGCTGCAATGAGCAGTTCTTC.

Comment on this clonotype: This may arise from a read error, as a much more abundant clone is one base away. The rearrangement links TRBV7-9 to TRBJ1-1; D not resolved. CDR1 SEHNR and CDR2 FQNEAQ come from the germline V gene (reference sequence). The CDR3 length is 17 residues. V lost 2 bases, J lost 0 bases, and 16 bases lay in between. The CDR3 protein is CASSLSRDMRLNTEAFF. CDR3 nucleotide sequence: TGTGCCAGCAGCTTATCCCGAGACATGCGATTGAACACTGAAGCTTTCTTT.

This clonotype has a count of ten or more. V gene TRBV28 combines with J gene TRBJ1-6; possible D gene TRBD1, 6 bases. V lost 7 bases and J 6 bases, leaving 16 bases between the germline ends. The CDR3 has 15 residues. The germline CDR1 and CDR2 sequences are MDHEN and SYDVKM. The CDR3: CASKKTTGPNSPLHF. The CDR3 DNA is TGTGCCAGCAAAAAGACCACAGGGCCTAATTCACCCCTCCACTTT.

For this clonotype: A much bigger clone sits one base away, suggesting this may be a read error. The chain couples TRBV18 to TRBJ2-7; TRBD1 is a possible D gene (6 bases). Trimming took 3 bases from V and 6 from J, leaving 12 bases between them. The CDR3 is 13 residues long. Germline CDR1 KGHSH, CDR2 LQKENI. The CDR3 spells CASSPNRVVEQYF. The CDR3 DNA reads TGTGCCAGCTCACCCAACAGGGTGGTCGAGCAGTACTTC.

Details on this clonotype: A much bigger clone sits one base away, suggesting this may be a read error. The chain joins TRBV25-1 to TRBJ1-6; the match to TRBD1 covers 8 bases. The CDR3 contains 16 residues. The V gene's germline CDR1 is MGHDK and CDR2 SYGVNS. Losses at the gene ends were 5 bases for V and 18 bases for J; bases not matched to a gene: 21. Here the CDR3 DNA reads TGTGCCAGCAGTCACCCCTGGACAGGGCCGGCCGACAGTGCCCACTTT. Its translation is CASSHPWTGPADSAHF.

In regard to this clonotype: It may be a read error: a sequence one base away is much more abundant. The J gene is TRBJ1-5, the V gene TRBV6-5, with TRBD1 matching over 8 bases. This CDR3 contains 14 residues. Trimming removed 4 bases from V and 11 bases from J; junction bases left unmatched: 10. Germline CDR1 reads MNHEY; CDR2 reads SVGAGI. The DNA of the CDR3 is TGTGCCAGCAGTTTTGGACAGGGTAACCAGGCCCAGCATTTT. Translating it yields CASSFGQGNQAQHF.

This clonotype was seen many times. The CDR3 is CATSRAPGGHYEQYF. DNA for the CDR3: TGTGCCACCAGCAGGGCCCCGGGGGGACACTACGAGCAGTACTTC. This chain connects TRBV15 to TRBJ2-7, with a tentative D call TRBD2 (7 bases). CDR1 LNHNV and CDR2 YYDKDF come from the germline V gene (reference sequence). The V end lost 3 bases, the J end lost 3 bases, and 15 bases lay between the germline ends. The CDR3 contains 15 residues.

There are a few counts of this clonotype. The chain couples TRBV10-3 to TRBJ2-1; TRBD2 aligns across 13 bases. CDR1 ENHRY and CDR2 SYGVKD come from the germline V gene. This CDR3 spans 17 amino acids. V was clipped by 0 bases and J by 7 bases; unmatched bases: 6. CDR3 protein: CAISESRRLAGGNEQFF. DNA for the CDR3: TGTGCCATCAGTGAGTCTAGGCGACTAGCGGGAGGAAATGAGCAGTTCTTC.

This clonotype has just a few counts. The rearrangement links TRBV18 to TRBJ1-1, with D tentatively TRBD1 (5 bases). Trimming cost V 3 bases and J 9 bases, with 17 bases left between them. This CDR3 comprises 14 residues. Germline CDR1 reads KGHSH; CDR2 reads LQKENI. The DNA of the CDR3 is TGTGCCAGCTCACCGGCTGTGAGGGGCTACCAAGCTTTCTTT. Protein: CASSPAVRGYQAFF. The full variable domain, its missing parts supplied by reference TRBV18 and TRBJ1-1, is NAGVMQNPRHLVRRRGQEARLRCSPMKGHSHVYWYRQLPEEGLKFMVYLQKENIIDESGMPKERFSAEFPKEGPSILRIQQVVRGDSAAYFCASSPAVRGYQAFFGQGTRLTVV.